The present T cell receptor beta chain was sequenced within a study of blood T cell repertoires in COVID-19. Study-level information: The United States, Italy and Spain supplied acute and convalescent COVID-19 samples.

The CDR3 runs to 13 residues. CDR1 is GTSNPN and CDR2 is SVGIG in the germline V gene (reference sequence). Trimming stripped 4 bases from V and 4 bases from J, with 11 bases between. This study enrolled people aged about 18 to 100 from about 24 US geographic areas. Clinical histories supplied by participants themselves formed the basis of cohort assignment. Authors' methods: Estimates of nucleated cell counts were drawn from the amplification of reference gene primers. Some clones are missing from TCRdb's copy, which holds only in-frame ones; the method was immunoSEQ multiplex PCR. The DNA gave D and trimming, while V, J and clone size come from that table. The data hold about 220,000 clones, with roughly 90% observed a single time.

The specimen was PBMCs or T cells enriched from blood (not recorded which). The chain recombines TRBV30 with TRBJ2-1, with TRBD2 as a possible D gene (5 bases). The receptor's source is a woman between 25 and 40 years old with acute COVID-19. The CDR3, as DNA: TGTGCCTGGACACCGGGGTCTTACAATGAGCAGTTCTTC. Protein sequence: CAWTPGSYNEQFF. The entire variable domain, with the rest obtained from reference TRBV30 and TRBJ2-1, is as follows: SQTIHQWPATLVQPVGSPLSLECTVEGTSNPNLYWYRQAAGRGLQLLFYSVGIGQISSEVPQNLSASRPQDRQFILSSKKLLLSDSGFYLCAWTPGSYNEQFFGPGTRLTVL.